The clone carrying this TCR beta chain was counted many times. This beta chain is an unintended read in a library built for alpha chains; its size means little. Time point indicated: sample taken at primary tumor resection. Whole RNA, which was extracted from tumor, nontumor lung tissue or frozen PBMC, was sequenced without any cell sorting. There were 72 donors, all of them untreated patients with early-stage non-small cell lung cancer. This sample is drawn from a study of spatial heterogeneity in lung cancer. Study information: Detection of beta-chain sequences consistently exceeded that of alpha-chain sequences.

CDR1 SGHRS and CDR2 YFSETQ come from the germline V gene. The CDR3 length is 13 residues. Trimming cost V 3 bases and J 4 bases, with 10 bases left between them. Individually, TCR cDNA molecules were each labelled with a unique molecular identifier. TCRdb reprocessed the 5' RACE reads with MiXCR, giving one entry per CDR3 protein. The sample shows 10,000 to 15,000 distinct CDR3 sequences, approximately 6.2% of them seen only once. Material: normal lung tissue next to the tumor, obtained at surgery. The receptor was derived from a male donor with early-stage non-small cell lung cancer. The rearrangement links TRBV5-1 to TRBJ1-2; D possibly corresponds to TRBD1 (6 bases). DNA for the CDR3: TGCGCCAGCAGCTGGGACAAGTCCTATGGCTACACCTTC. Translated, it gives CASSWDKSYGYTF.